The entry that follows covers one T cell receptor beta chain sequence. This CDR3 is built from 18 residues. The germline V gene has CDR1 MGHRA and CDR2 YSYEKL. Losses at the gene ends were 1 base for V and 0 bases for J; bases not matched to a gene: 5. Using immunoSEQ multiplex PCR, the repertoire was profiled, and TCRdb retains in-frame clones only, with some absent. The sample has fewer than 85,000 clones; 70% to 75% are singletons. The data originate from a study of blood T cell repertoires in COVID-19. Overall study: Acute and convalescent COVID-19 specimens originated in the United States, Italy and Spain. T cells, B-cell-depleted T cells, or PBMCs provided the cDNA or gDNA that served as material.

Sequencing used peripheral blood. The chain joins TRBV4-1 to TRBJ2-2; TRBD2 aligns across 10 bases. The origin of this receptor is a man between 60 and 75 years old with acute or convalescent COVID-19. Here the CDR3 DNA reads TGCGCCAGCAGCCAAGCTTTTCTAGCGGGAGCGAACACCGGGGAGCTGTTTTTT. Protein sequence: CASSQAFLAGANTGELFF.